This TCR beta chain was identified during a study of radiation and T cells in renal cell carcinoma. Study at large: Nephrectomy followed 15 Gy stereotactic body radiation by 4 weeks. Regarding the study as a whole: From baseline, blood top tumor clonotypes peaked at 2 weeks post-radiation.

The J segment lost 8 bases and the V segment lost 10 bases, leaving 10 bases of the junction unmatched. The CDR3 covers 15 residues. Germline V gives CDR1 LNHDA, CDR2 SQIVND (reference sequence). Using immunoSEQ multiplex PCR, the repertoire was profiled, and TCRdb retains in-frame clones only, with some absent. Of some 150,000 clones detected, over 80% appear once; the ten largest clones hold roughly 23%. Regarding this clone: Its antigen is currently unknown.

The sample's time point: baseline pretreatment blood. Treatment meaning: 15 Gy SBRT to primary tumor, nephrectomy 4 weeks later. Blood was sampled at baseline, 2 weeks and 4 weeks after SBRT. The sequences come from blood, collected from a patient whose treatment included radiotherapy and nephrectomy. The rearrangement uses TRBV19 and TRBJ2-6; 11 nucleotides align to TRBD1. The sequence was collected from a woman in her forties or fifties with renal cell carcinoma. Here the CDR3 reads CAIGGQGVQTNVLTF. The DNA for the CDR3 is TGTGCCATTGGGGGACAGGGGGTCCAGACCAACGTCCTGACTTTC.